These 3 T cell receptor beta chains were all obtained from the same sample, sequenced in a study of regulatory T cells in long-lasting Graves disease. Time point given: newly diagnosed GD, antithyroid drugs for less than 3 months. The TCR library was made from RNA that had been extracted from PBMCs in TRIzol. To make TCR beta libraries, researchers used iRepertoire HTBI primers and Arm-PCR of CDR3 regions. TCRdb reanalysed the multiplex PCR reads using MiXCR and keeps one entry per CDR3 protein. The table shows 350,000 to 500,000 distinct CDR3 sequences, with over 15% occurring only once. A further study also used this sample, focusing on T cells in Graves' hyperthyroidism and ophthalmopathy.

Sequences were derived from peripheral blood mononuclear cells (PBMCs), sampled at new diagnosis, from a patient treated with antithyroid drugs. The receptors originated from a woman aged 25 to 39 with Graves disease.

The J gene is TRBJ2-7, the V gene TRBV25-1, with 7 bases lining up with TRBD1. Per the germline V gene, CDR1 is MGHDK and CDR2 is SYGVNS. This CDR3 has 14 residues. V dropped 2 bases and J dropped 6; count of bases not matched to a gene: 7. The CDR3 nucleotides read TGTGCCAGCAGTGAACCCGGGGACAGTCGCGAGCAGTACTTC. This codes for CASSEPGDSREQYF.

This clonotype showed up just a few times. The J gene is TRBJ1-2, the V gene TRBV24-1; no clear D gene. The CDR3 has 16 residues. V gave up 4 bases and J gave up 4 bases, with 18 bases separating them. Germline V gives CDR1 KGHDR, CDR2 SFDVKD. CDR3 coding DNA: TGTGCCACCAGTGACCCTCTCACGGAGACTTTCTATGGCTACACCTTC. Translating it yields CATSDPLTETFYGYTF.

The V call is TRBV12-3 or TRBV12-4, the J call TRBJ2-3, with D possibly matching TRBD2 (6 bases). Trimming shortened V by 6 bases and J by 0 bases, and 16 bases separated the two germline ends. This CDR3 region has 16 residues. CDR3 loop: CASSQRRDSSTDTQYF. The CDR3 DNA reads TGTGCCAGCAGCCAGCGGAGGGACTCTAGCACAGATACGCAGTATTTT.